This T cell receptor (beta chain) was identified during a study of human T cells and chemical hapten exposure. Study at large: The study sensitized with 2% DPC on an approximately 2 cm by approximately 2 cm patch of upper inner arm skin. Points from the study as a whole: There was no change with DPC sensitization in TCRs above 1 in 1000 frequency.

Many counts were recorded for this clonotype. As yet, its antigen is unknown. Time point meaning: patch test 2, 6 weeks after DPC sensitization. As for treatment: therapeutic diphenylcyclopropenone sensitization with weekly scalp DPC. The library attached unique molecular identifiers to individual cDNA molecules. Per the original methods: Counts of TCRs in each sample centred on a median of around 96,000 and extended from approximately 20,000 to 700,000. TCRdb redid the calling of the RACE reads with MiXCR, one entry per CDR3 protein. TCRdb's processing, not the authors' own work, is the source of the V and J calls. The sample comprises about 80,000 distinct CDR3 sequences, around a tenth of which are singletons, and around 1.5% rests with the top ten. The CDR3 is 19 amino acids. V shed 5 bases and J 0 bases; nucleotides not matched to a gene: 12. Looked up from germline, CDR1 is SGHVS and CDR2 is FQNEAQ.

The rearrangement links TRBV7-8 to TRBJ2-2, with 10 nucleotides matching TRBD2. This TCR came from a man aged 18 to 30 with alopecia areata. Some clones in this sample may be carry-over from other donors' samples. This specimen consisted of whole blood, obtained in connection with sensitization to the hapten diphenylcyclopropenone (DPC). CDR3 bases: TGTGCCAGCAGCCCCCAGCGGGTACTAGCGGGAACGAACACCGGGGAGCTGTTTTTT. This encodes CASSPQRVLAGTNTGELFF.